The text below deals with one TCR beta chain. Its antigen has not been determined. The record has no base qualities; no much larger clone is one base away. This sample is part of a study of vaccination effects on CD4 cells after COVID-19 (dated by TCRdb to 2021 to 2024). For the wider study: Two doses of either the BNT162b2 or the mRNA-1273 mRNA SARS-CoV-2 vaccine were administered to participants. In two convalescent patients, pre-vaccine samples were collected 16 days and one week ahead of the first dose, 142 and 148 days after COVID-19 diagnosis. A total of ten to eleven COVID-19 convalescent patients and a handful of SARS-CoV-2-naive healthy vaccine recipients were included in the full study. The Oncomine TCR Beta short-read assay on an Illumina iSeq 100 was used to sequence cultures from other donors in the study. The study compared SARS-CoV-2 spike-specific CD4+ TCR repertoires before and after mRNA vaccination in COVID-19 convalescent patients and infection-naive vaccine recipients.

To identify antigen-specific CD4+ T cell clonotypes by their expansion, the ViraFEST assay first stimulated PBMC with viral peptide pools and then applied TCR sequencing. After around 10 days of culture, CD4+ T cells were isolated with the EasySep CD4+ T cell isolation kit. Convalescent patients had PCR-confirmed SARS-CoV-2 infection between March and December 2020, before Alpha, Beta and Delta variants emerged in the United States. Roughly 2.1 million PBMC per well were cultured in IMDM with roughly 5% human AB serum, 10 IU/ml IL-2 and gentamicin, plus 10 ug/ml peptides. On days 3 and 7, half of the culture medium was replaced with fresh IL-2-containing medium. Unless otherwise noted, each peptide stimulation condition was cultured in triplicate wells. Using Ficoll-Paque Plus gradient centrifugation, PBMC were separated from whole blood and then either used fresh or cryopreserved at -140C. Genomic DNA was extracted from cultured CD4+ T cells with the QIAamp micro DNA kit.

Library generation was performed with the immunoSEQ multiplex PCR assay. DNA from the cultured, isolated CD4+ T cells was subjected to TCR beta CDR3 sequencing. Under the source paper's analysis protocol: The analysis removed non-productive TCR sequences, trimmed reads to the CDR3 region, and retained only CDR3s that were 7 or more amino acids long. Antigen-specific clonotypes were identified using the MANAFEST web app by comparison of expansion in peptide wells against reference cultures. To be called positive, a clone needed expansion at FDR<0.05 compared with the reference and with all other wells, an odds ratio greater than 5, and a frequency greater than 0.1% in two replicate wells. Cross-reactive clonotypes were defined as significantly expanded in SARS-CoV-2 spike wells and in at least one common cold coronavirus spike condition. CDR3 similarity was assessed by Levenshtein distance with the stringdist R package, and unrooted trees were built with ape in R 3.6.1. TCRdb retrieved this table from immuneACCESS and kept in-frame rearrangements only. Not all clones are present; in checked studies, unresolved V genes account for under half, and no reason is known for the remainder. That table gives V, J and clone size, and the DNA gave D and trimming. For this sample there are under 55,000 clones; roughly 70% appear just once. The ten largest clones represent roughly 30% of the sample.

The CDR3 runs 12 amino acids, cysteine and phenylalanine included. The kept DNA is CDR3 alone, 36 bases in frame from the first base. At the junction V is shortened by 2 bases and J by 11 bases, with 11 bases in between. From a lookup of the germline V gene, CDR1 and CDR2 are SGHTA and FQGNSA. On the study overall, not on this receptor specifically: Limitations of the study were the small number of convalescent patients and the absence of early post-infection timepoints. Marked clonal contraction was observed in both infection-induced and vaccine-induced clones at late post-vaccination timepoints, consistent with waning T cell responses. In convalescent patients, the post-vaccine spike-reactive repertoire was composed mainly of new vaccine-induced clones that were largely distinct from infection-induced clones.

This clonotype was sampled from a human donor who had a prior SARS-CoV-2 infection. The specimen was CD4+ T cells from PBMCs cultured with a peptide pool, collected before COVID-19 vaccination. The sequence links TRBV7-2 to TRBJ2-3; D gene: possibly TRBD2, on 6 matching bases. The DNA is TGTGCCAGCAGCTTATATATGCGGGGGCAGTATTTT. Its translation reads: CASSLYMRGQYF.